What follows are 21 T cell receptor beta chains derived from one specimen sequenced in a study of T cell changes during pregnancy in multiple sclerosis. Clones were sequenced by immunoSEQ multiplex PCR, and TCRdb holds only the in-frame ones, with some missing. The sample holds tens of thousands of clones, around 93% seen once. The specimen comprised CD8+ T cells from peripheral blood mononuclear cells, sampled in the first trimester of pregnancy. Receptors were obtained from a female donor with multiple sclerosis, enrolled in a pregnancy study.

The chain links TRBV6-1 to TRBJ1-5; no clear D gene. CDR1 is MNHNS, CDR2 SASEGT, per germline. CDR3 size: 15 residues. Trimming cost V 1 base and J 1 base, with 8 bases left between them. This CDR3 reads CASSEEIQSNQPQHF. In DNA form, the CDR3 reads TGTGCCAGCAGTGAAGAAATTCAGAGCAATCAGCCCCAGCATTTT.

The chain uses TRBV9 and TRBJ1-1; D might be TRBD1 (5 bases). V lost 1 base, J lost 5 bases, and 6 bases lay in between. The CDR3 runs 12 residues. From germline, CDR1 is SGDLS and CDR2 YYNGEE. The CDR3 sequence: CASSVQGTEAFF. In DNA, the CDR3 is TGTGCCAGCAGCGTACAGGGAACTGAAGCTTTCTTT.

The J gene is TRBJ2-3, the V gene TRBV9; 12 nucleotides match TRBD2. This CDR3 has 17 amino acids. V lost 3 bases and J lost 2; bases outside the gene matches: 7. Germline V lookup: CDR1 SGDLS, CDR2 YYNGEE. The CDR3 loop is CASSDGTSGYFTDTQYF. CDR3 DNA sequence: TGTGCCAGCAGCGATGGGACTAGCGGGTACTTCACAGATACGCAGTATTTT.

This clone has a handful of counts. This chain connects TRBV7-9 to TRBJ2-7; D perhaps matches TRBD2 (7 bases). The CDR3 consists of 15 residues. V was shortened by 4 bases and J by 2 bases, with 15 bases between the two germline ends. Per the germline V gene, CDR1 is SEHNR and CDR2 is FQNEAQ (reference sequence). The DNA for the CDR3 is TGTGCCAGCAGCTACCTTGGGGAGGGGGCCTACGAGCAGTACTTC. This translates into CASSYLGEGAYEQYF. Looking up the rest from reference TRBV7-9 and TRBJ2-7 gives the full variable domain: DTGVSQNPRHKITKRGQNVTFRCDPISEHNRLYWYRQTLGQGPEFLTYFQNEAQLEKSRLLSDRFSAERPKGSFSTLEIQRTEQGDSAMYLCASSYLGEGAYEQYFGPGTRLTVT.

The chain employs TRBV27 and TRBJ2-3, with unresolved D. CDR1 and CDR2 (germline): MNHEY, SMNVEV (reference sequence). Deletions cut 4 bases from V and 3 bases from J, with 2 bases between. CDR3 length: 11 residues. CDR3 in amino acids: CASSSTDTQYF. The CDR3 DNA follows: TGTGCCAGCAGTTCGACAGATACGCAGTATTTT.

The genes are TRBV4-1 and TRBJ2-7; D remains ambiguous. CDR1 and CDR2 from the germline V gene are MGHRA and YSYEKL. The V and J ends lost 1 base and 2 bases respectively, with 9 bases between them. The length of the CDR3 is 14 residues. Here the CDR3 reads CASSQGTATYEQYF. DNA for the CDR3: TGCGCCAGCAGCCAAGGCACAGCTACCTACGAGCAGTACTTC.

In its sample, this clone was seen a few times. V and J are TRBV7-9 and TRBJ1-2; unclear D gene. This CDR3 is 12 amino acids long. Germline CDR1 and CDR2: SEHNR and FQNEAQ (reference sequence). Trimming removed 1 base at V and 7 bases at J, with 7 bases between. The CDR3 nucleotides are TGTGCCAGCAGCTTAGACAGTCCTGGCTACACCTTC. Translated: CASSLDSPGYTF.

This clone was picked up one time. The chain employs TRBV2 and TRBJ2-1, with D perhaps TRBD1 (5 bases). V lost 4 bases and J 5 bases, leaving 12 bases between the germline ends. This CDR3 has 14 amino acids. The germline V gene encodes CDR1 SNHLY and CDR2 FYNNEI. The CDR3 region has the DNA TGTGCCAGCAGTGTTTCAGGGCCAAACAATGAGCAGTTCTTC. This gives the protein CASSVSGPNNEQFF.

The J gene is TRBJ2-5, the V gene TRBV29-1; weak D call: TRBD2 (6 bases). This CDR3 region has 14 residues. Germline lookup yields CDR1 SQVTM and CDR2 ANQGSEA. Trimming took 2 bases from V and 5 from J, leaving 15 bases between them. The CDR3 nucleotides are TGCAGCGTTGAACACGGGAGAGGAGGGGAGACCCAGTACTTC. Translated, it gives CSVEHGRGGETQYF.

The chain has TRBV7-9 and TRBJ1-3; 8 nucleotides agree with TRBD1. This CDR3 comprises 15 residues. Germline V CDR1 and CDR2: SEHNR, FQNEAQ (reference sequence). The ends lost 0 bases at V and 6 bases at J; junction bases unmatched: 4. Written as DNA, the CDR3 is TGTGCCAGCAGCTTAGCACAGGGGGACGAAAACACCATATATTTT. Translated, it gives CASSLAQGDENTIYF. Full variable domain (missing parts from reference TRBV7-9 and TRBJ1-3): DTGVSQNPRHKITKRGQNVTFRCDPISEHNRLYWYRQTLGQGPEFLTYFQNEAQLEKSRLLSDRFSAERPKGSFSTLEIQRTEQGDSAMYLCASSLAQGDENTIYFGEGSWLTVV.

This chain links TRBV6-4 with TRBJ2-1; D may be TRBD1 (5 bases). The germline V gene has CDR1 MRHNA and CDR2 SNTAGT. The CDR3 totals 14 residues. V lost 2 bases to trimming and J lost 8 bases, with 13 bases between them. CDR3: CASSDGNTGDEQFF. CDR3 DNA sequence: TGTGCCAGCAGTGACGGAAACACAGGCGATGAGCAGTTCTTC.

This clone was seen once. This sequence joins TRBV5-5 and TRBJ2-1, with D maybe TRBD1 (6 bases). This CDR3 spans 14 amino acids. V was shortened by 5 bases and J by 5 bases, with 14 bases between the two germline ends. Germline-derived CDR1 and CDR2 are SGHKS and YYEKEE (reference sequence). CDR3 sequence (DNA): TGTGCCAGCAGAGCCCCGGGACATAACAATGAGCAGTTCTTC. This sequence encodes CASRAPGHNNEQFF.

This chain connects TRBV4-1 to TRBJ1-2; 7 positions match TRBD1. J gave up 4 bases and V 3 bases, and 8 bases lay outside the gene matches. Germline V gives CDR1 MGHRA, CDR2 YSYEKL. CDR3 length equals 15 residues. In DNA form, the CDR3 reads TGCGCCAGCAGCCAGCGCGCCGGGACAGTCTATGGCTACACCTTC. This encodes CASSQRAGTVYGYTF.

This chain uses TRBV2 with TRBJ2-7; 10 bases align to TRBD1. V lost 6 bases, J lost 3 bases, and 2 bases stayed unmatched. The CDR3 is 13 residues long. CDR1 is SNHLY and CDR2 is FYNNEI in the germline V gene. CDR3 residues: CASRGTGVYEQYF. DNA for the CDR3: TGTGCCAGCAGGGGGACAGGGGTCTACGAGCAGTACTTC.

The chain has TRBV4-1 and TRBJ2-1, with D possibly being TRBD1 (6 bases). Per germline, CDR1 MGHRA and CDR2 YSYEKL. Trimming pared 3 bases from V and 10 bases from J, leaving 16 bases between. This CDR3 comprises 14 residues. CDR3 amino acids: CASSQGQRPGEQFF. CDR3 bases: TGCGCCAGCAGCCAGGGACAACGGCCTGGGGAGCAGTTCTTC.

V and J are TRBV7-9 and TRBJ1-2; 8 bases align to TRBD1. Germline lookup yields CDR1 SEHNR and CDR2 FQNEAQ (reference sequence). J was trimmed by 6 bases and V by 4 bases; bases with no gene match: 1. This CDR3 comprises 12 residues. The CDR3 sequence is CASSSGGDGYTF. The DNA of the CDR3 is TGTGCCAGCAGCTCAGGGGGCGATGGCTACACCTTC.

This rearrangement joins TRBV6-1 to TRBJ2-7; D may be TRBD1 (5 bases). V gave up 2 bases and J gave up 0 bases, with 14 bases separating them. The CDR3 runs 16 residues. Germline-derived CDR1 and CDR2 are MNHNS and SASEGT. In DNA form, the CDR3 reads TGTGCCAGCAGTGAATGGGGCAACACCTACTCCTACGAGCAGTACTTC. Encoded protein: CASSEWGNTYSYEQYF.

The V and J genes are TRBV6-1 and TRBJ2-2, with D perhaps matching TRBD1 (5 bases). Germline CDR1 MNHNS, CDR2 SASEGT. Trimming left V 4 bases short and J 6 bases short, with 12 bases between. This CDR3 is built from 14 residues. CDR3 sequence: CASSVWGPPGELFF. The CDR3, as DNA: TGTGCCAGCAGTGTCTGGGGCCCTCCCGGGGAGCTGTTTTTT.

The V gene is TRBV27, the J gene TRBJ2-1, with 7 bases aligning to TRBD2. The CDR3 length is 15 residues. Trimming removed 8 bases from V and 1 base from J; junction bases left unmatched: 8. The germline CDR1 and CDR2 sequences are MNHEY and SMNVEV (reference sequence). CDR3 DNA: TGTGCCAGCGGGAGACTAGCCGAGTCCTACAATGAGCAGTTCTTC. It translates to CASGRLAESYNEQFF.

The rearrangement links TRBV9 to TRBJ2-2; no reliable D call. With 4 bases removed from V and 1 base from J, the gap between germline ends came to 5 bases. CDR3 length equals 13 residues. Germline V lookup: CDR1 SGDLS, CDR2 YYNGEE. The CDR3, as DNA: TGTGCCAGCAGCCCCCAGAACACCGGGGAGCTGTTTTTT. This sequence encodes CASSPQNTGELFF.

This clone was seen only once. The chain joins TRBV29-1 to TRBJ2-1, with 9 bases aligning to TRBD2. In germline, CDR1 is SQVTM, CDR2 ANQGSEA. The CDR3 contains 14 residues. Trimming cost V 5 bases and J 5 bases; bases outside gene matches: 7. The CDR3 DNA reads as TGCAGCGTTTTAGCGGGAGAGAGGAACAATGAGCAGTTCTTC. It is translated as CSVLAGERNNEQFF.